The rows below give T cell receptor beta chains drawn from one sample of a study of blood T cell repertoires in COVID-19. Here immunoSEQ multiplex PCR was the method, and the copy in TCRdb shows in-frame clones only, minus some. The sample contains 130,000 to 150,000 clones, around 85% of which appear only once. Material for sequencing was peripheral blood. These receptors came from a woman aged 80 or over with acute or convalescent COVID-19. Each CDR3 is given with its conserved first and last residue. A D gene is named only where the DNA matches it firmly. A row's size may be missing; if present it is once, few, many or a size class.

>TRBJ2-6|-|-|TRBV5-1
CASSPRITGFGANVLTF
TGCGCCAGCAGCCCCCGGATAACAGGGTTTGGGGCCAACGTCCTGACTTTC
>TRBJ2-2|-|-|TRBV5-6
CASSLGGGTGELFF
TGTGCCAGCAGCTTGGGGGGAGGCACCGGGGAGCTGTTTTTT
>TRBJ1-2|-|-|TRBV18
CASSPPNRVRIYGYTF
TGTGCCAGCTCACCACCGAACAGGGTTCGAATCTATGGCTACACCTTC
>TRBJ2-4|TRBD1|-|TRBV5-4
CASSPAGTGGPQKNIQYF
TGTGCCAGCAGCCCGGCCGGGACAGGAGGCCCCCAAAAAAACATTCAGTACTTC
>TRBJ1-1|-|few|TRBV5-5
CASSPAVTEAFF
TGTGCCAGCAGCCCCGCGGTCACTGAAGCTTTCTTT
>TRBJ1-1|TRBD1|-|TRBV5-1
CASSFGDRTNTEAFF
TGCGCCAGCAGCTTCGGGGACAGAACGAACACTGAAGCTTTCTTT
>TRBJ2-7|-|few|TRBV4-3
CASSHSTGSEQYF
TGCGCCAGCAGCCATAGTACAGGTTCCGAGCAGTACTTC
>TRBJ1-5|TRBD1|-|TRBV12-3/TRBV12-4
CASRDRGHQPQHF
TGTGCCAGCAGGGACAGGGGCCATCAGCCCCAGCATTTT
>TRBJ1-1|TRBD1|-|TRBV14
CASSLDRATEAFF
TGTGCCAGCAGCCTCGACAGGGCCACTGAAGCTTTCTTT
>TRBJ2-1|TRBD1|-|TRBV11-2
CASGQGSSYNEQFF
TGTGCCAGCGGACAGGGGAGCTCCTACAATGAGCAGTTCTTC
>TRBJ2-6|TRBD1|few|TRBV9
CARRVEGAGANVLTF
TGTGCCCGCCGCGTAGAGGGGGCGGGGGCCAACGTCCTGACTTTC
>TRBJ1-6|-|-|TRBV25-1
CASSAGGLSSFYNSPLHF
TGTGCCAGCAGTGCGGGGGGACTATCCTCTTTCTATAATTCACCCCTCCACTTT
>TRBJ2-5|-|-|TRBV11-2
CASSQDIQETQYF
TGTGCCAGCAGCCAGGACATCCAAGAGACCCAGTACTTC
>TRBJ2-3|TRBD1|-|TRBV4-1
CASSPNGQGADTQYF
TGCGCCAGCAGCCCCAACGGACAGGGCGCAGATACGCAGTATTTT
>TRBJ1-1|-|once|TRBV9
CASSVHSLGYTEAFF
TGTGCCAGCAGCGTACATTCCCTCGGGTACACTGAAGCTTTCTTT
>TRBJ1-2|TRBD1|-|TRBV5-1
CASSFGNRDRGNYGYTF
TGCGCCAGCAGCTTCGGAAACCGGGACAGGGGTAACTATGGCTACACCTTC
>TRBJ2-1|TRBD1|-|TRBV6-5
CASNQGASYNEQFF
TGTGCCAGCAACCAGGGGGCCTCTTACAATGAGCAGTTCTTC
>TRBJ1-1|-|-|TRBV4-3
CASSQQPLADQAFF
TGCGCCAGCAGCCAACAACCGCTGGCCGATCAAGCTTTCTTT
>TRBJ2-1|-|-|TRBV7-3
CASSQLTGEQFF
TGTGCCAGCAGCCAGCTCACAGGGGAGCAGTTCTTC
>TRBJ1-1|TRBD1|-|TRBV18
CASSPGTGPTEAFF
TGTGCCAGCTCGCCCGGGACAGGGCCCACTGAAGCTTTCTTT
>TRBJ2-1|TRBD1|once|TRBV6-5
CASSKRQGEDQFF
TGTGCCAGCAGTAAAAGACAGGGGGAAGATCAGTTCTTC
>TRBJ2-1|-|once|TRBV15
CATSRQRYNNEQFF
TGTGCCACCAGCAGGCAGAGGTATAACAATGAGCAGTTCTTC
>TRBJ1-5|TRBD1|-|TRBV9
CASSVGTGKNNQPQHF
TGTGCCAGCAGCGTAGGGACAGGGAAGAACAATCAGCCCCAGCATTTT
>TRBJ2-2|TRBD2|once|TRBV6-5
CARSYSAGGAPGELFF
TGTGCCCGCAGTTACTCGGCGGGGGGGGCTCCCGGGGAGCTGTTTTTT
>TRBJ1-3|TRBD1|-|TRBV20-1
CSAMDRATIYF
TGCAGTGCCATGGACAGGGCCACCATATATTTT
>TRBJ2-2|-|-|TRBV7-2
CASAIGIGATNTGELFF
TGTGCCAGCGCGATTGGTATTGGGGCGACGAACACCGGGGAGCTGTTTTTT
>TRBJ1-2|TRBD1|-|TRBV2
CASRVGQDYGYTF
TGTGCCAGCAGGGTAGGACAGGACTATGGCTACACCTTC
>TRBJ1-5|TRBD1|-|TRBV4-1
CASSQGRDRDQPQHF
TGCGCCAGCAGCCAAGGGAGGGACAGGGATCAGCCCCAGCATTTT
>TRBJ1-4|TRBD1|-|TRBV19
CASSLIKGAANEKLFF
TGTGCCAGTAGCCTGATTAAGGGGGCGGCTAATGAAAAACTGTTTTTT
>TRBJ1-5|-|-|TRBV6-1
CASSAEGVRSNQPQHF
TGTGCCAGCAGTGCCGAGGGTGTGAGGAGCAATCAGCCCCAGCATTTT
>TRBJ2-7|TRBD1|-|TRBV5-6
CASSLPGQEYEQYF
TGTGCCAGCAGCTTACCGGGACAGGAGTACGAGCAGTACTTC
>TRBJ2-2|-|once|TRBV5-1
CASSLAPTGDTGELFF
TGCGCCAGCAGCTTGGCGCCGACAGGTGACACCGGGGAGCTGTTTTTT
>TRBJ2-2|-|-|TRBV29-1
CSVEAPGGELFF
TGCAGCGTTGAAGCCCCCGGCGGGGAGCTGTTTTTT
>TRBJ2-6|-|-|TRBV19
CASSHQGPGANVLTF
TGTGCCAGTAGTCATCAGGGGCCTGGGGCCAACGTCCTGACTTTC
>TRBJ2-7|TRBD2|-|TRBV4-2
CASSQGAGGQEQYF
TGTGCCAGCAGCCAAGGGGCGGGGGGGCAGGAGCAGTACTTC
>TRBJ1-5|TRBD1|-|TRBV3-1/TRBV3-2
CASSQEEKTGVYQPQHF
TGTGCCAGCAGCCAAGAAGAAAAAACAGGGGTTTATCAGCCCCAGCATTTT
>TRBJ1-1|-|-|TRBV7-3
CASSLGGYDTEAFF
TGTGCCAGCAGCTTAGGCGGATACGACACTGAAGCTTTCTTT
>TRBJ1-5|TRBD1|-|TRBV7-9
CASSFGTASNQPQHF
TGTGCCAGCAGCTTCGGGACAGCTAGCAATCAGCCCCAGCATTTT
>TRBJ2-7|-|-|TRBV4-3
CASSQVARGPSYEQYF
TGCGCCAGCAGCCAAGTTGCGCGGGGGCCGTCCTACGAGCAGTACTTC
>TRBJ2-2|TRBD1|-|TRBV19
CASRGDRVHTGELFF
TGTGCCAGTAGGGGGGACAGGGTACACACCGGGGAGCTGTTTTTT
>TRBJ2-2|TRBD1|-|TRBV6-6
CASSSRGLGGELFF
TGTGCCAGCAGTTCCAGGGGGCTCGGCGGGGAGCTGTTTTTT
>TRBJ1-5|TRBD1|-|TRBV19
CAGQGGGNQPQHF
TGTGCCGGACAGGGCGGAGGCAATCAGCCCCAGCATTTT